Presented here are 26 T cell receptor beta chains from one specimen sequenced in a study of early T cells in non-severe SARS-CoV-2 infection. TCRdb redid the calling of the 5' RACE reads with MiXCR, one entry per CDR3 protein. The sample lists roughly 64,000 distinct CDR3 sequences, 10% to 12% occurring once. Here the sequenced sample was whole blood, taken at baseline. These receptors were obtained from an adult who was a healthcare worker with PCR-confirmed SARS-CoV-2 infection or an uninfected control (not recorded which).

The CDR3 sequence: CSVLGRASTDTQYF. The CDR3 bases are TGCAGCGTTTTGGGCAGGGCTTCCACAGATACGCAGTATTTT. The chain has TRBV29-1 and TRBJ2-3; TRBD1 is a possible D gene (5 bases). Trimming removed 5 bases from V and 2 bases from J, with 14 bases in between. Germline V lookup: CDR1 SQVTM, CDR2 ANQGSEA. This CDR3 has 14 amino acids.

The chain links TRBV24-1 to TRBJ1-6; possible D gene TRBD1, 5 bases. Trimming pared 12 bases from V and 7 bases from J, leaving 18 bases between. The CDR3 loop spans 14 amino acids. Germline V CDR1 and CDR2: KGHDR, SFDVKD. The CDR3 region is CAVTLMGPNSPLHF. The CDR3, as DNA: TGTGCCGTGACCCTAATGGGGCCGAATTCACCCCTCCACTTT.

There are a few counts of this clonotype. The J gene is TRBJ2-7, the V gene TRBV29-1; 7 bases are a match to TRBD1. The CDR3 consists of 12 residues. Germline-derived CDR1 and CDR2 are SQVTM and ANQGSEA. J gave up 9 bases and V 6 bases, and 11 bases lay outside the gene matches. CDR3 amino acids: CSVGDRARGQYF. The CDR3 bases are TGCAGCGTGGGCGACAGGGCCCGGGGGCAGTACTTC.

The chain has TRBV29-1 and TRBJ2-1, with TRBD2 identical over 10 bases. The CDR3 is made up of 13 amino acids. The germline gives CDR1 SQVTM, CDR2 ANQGSEA. The V segment lost 5 bases and the J segment 10 bases; nucleotides outside the gene matches: 8. The CDR3 nucleotides read TGCAGCGTTTACCCCGGGACTAGCGACGAGCAGTTCTTC. It encodes CSVYPGTSDEQFF.

The CDR3 DNA is TGTGCCAGCAGCAAGATACAGGGCGAAAAACTGTTTTTT. It yields the protein CASSKIQGEKLFF. The J gene is TRBJ1-4, the V gene TRBV7-9; a possible D gene is TRBD1 (6 bases). Between the trimmed V and J ends, which lost 5 bases and 8 bases, there was a span of 12 bases. Germline CDR1 is SEHNR and CDR2 is FQNEAQ (reference sequence). This CDR3 comprises 13 residues.

In this sample, this clonotype turned up many times. The J gene is TRBJ2-3, the V gene TRBV3-1; 9 bases fit TRBD2. There are 17 residues in the CDR3. Trimming removed 0 bases from V and 4 bases from J; junction bases left unmatched: 8. CDR1 and CDR2 from the germline V gene are LGHDT and YNNKEL (reference sequence). CDR3 residues: CASSQDRRGGWSDTQYF. The CDR3 DNA sequence: TGTGCCAGCAGCCAAGATCGGCGGGGGGGCTGGTCAGATACGCAGTATTTT.

This sequence joins TRBV11-2 and TRBJ2-7; D might be TRBD1 (6 bases). Per germline, CDR1 SGHAT and CDR2 FQNNGV. This CDR3 region has 13 residues. Between the trimmed V and J ends, which lost 5 bases and 4 bases, there was a span of 12 bases. The CDR3 DNA follows: TGTGCCAGCAGCCCGGACAGACCTTACGAGCAGTACTTC. Translating it yields CASSPDRPYEQYF.

V gene TRBV29-1 combines with J gene TRBJ2-1, with 8 bases identical to TRBD2. The germline V gene encodes CDR1 SQVTM and CDR2 ANQGSEA. The CDR3 is 13 residues long. Germline trimming cut 6 bases from V and 6 bases from J; bases unmatched to any gene: 7. CDR3 in DNA: TGCAGCGTCTTTCCAGCGGGGGTCAATGAGCAGTTCTTC. This gives the protein CSVFPAGVNEQFF.

The chain carries TRBV20-1 and TRBJ2-3; possibly TRBD1 for D (5 bases). Germline assignment: CDR1 DFQATT and CDR2 SNEGSKA (reference sequence). Trimming took off 3 bases at V and 4 bases at J, with 14 bases between the two ends. The length of the CDR3 is 14 residues. This chain's CDR3 is CSASPMGQPDTQYF. DNA for the CDR3: TGCAGTGCTAGCCCTATGGGGCAACCAGATACGCAGTATTTT.

The chain is built from TRBV7-9 and TRBJ1-3; D remains ambiguous. This CDR3 contains 12 residues. The V gene lost 2 bases and the J gene lost 3 bases, with 2 bases spanning the gap. Germline V CDR1 and CDR2: SEHNR, FQNEAQ (reference sequence). The CDR3 region has the DNA TGTGCCAGCAGCTTATTTGGAAACACCATATATTTT. This gives the protein CASSLFGNTIYF.

A few counts support this clonotype. This chain joins TRBV14 and TRBJ1-1; 8 nucleotides agree with TRBD1. There are 16 residues in the CDR3. V lost 2 bases to trimming and J lost 4 bases; unmatched junction nucleotides: 9. CDR1 and CDR2 from the germline V gene are SGHDN and FVKESK. CDR3 in amino acids: CASSQRQGLYGTEAFF. DNA for the CDR3: TGTGCCAGCAGCCAACGACAGGGGCTTTATGGCACTGAAGCTTTCTTT.

V is TRBV29-1 and J is TRBJ1-1; no clear D gene. Trimming removed 4 bases from V and 1 base from J, with 16 bases in between. This CDR3 has 15 residues. Germline CDR1 is SQVTM and CDR2 is ANQGSEA. The CDR3 coding sequence is TGCAGCGTTGCGCAGGTCGGGATGGGGAACACTGAAGCTTTCTTT. This codes for CSVAQVGMGNTEAFF.

The chain couples TRBV12-3 or TRBV12-4 to TRBJ2-7, with 7 positions matching TRBD1. The junction had 5 bases not matched to a gene; V was cut back by 6 bases and J by 3 bases. This CDR3 region has 13 residues. The CDR3: CASRLQGSYEQYF. The CDR3, as DNA: TGTGCCAGCAGACTACAGGGGAGCTACGAGCAGTACTTC.

This chain links TRBV7-9 with TRBJ2-7; TRBD1 is a possible D gene (6 bases). Trimming shortened V by 4 bases and J by 5 bases, and 12 bases separated the two germline ends. The length of the CDR3 is 13 residues. Germline V gene sequence: CDR1 SEHNR, CDR2 FQNEAQ (reference sequence). The CDR3 loop reads CASSWAWGHEQYF. In nucleotides, the CDR3 is TGTGCCAGCAGCTGGGCTTGGGGGCACGAGCAGTACTTC.

The rearrangement uses TRBV11-2 and TRBJ2-4; the D gene is possibly TRBD1 (6 bases). CDR1 and CDR2 from the germline V gene are SGHAT and FQNNGV. The CDR3 loop spans 18 amino acids. Trimming removed 2 bases from V and 0 bases from J, with 17 bases in between. CDR3 residues: CASSLLKGTGLAKNIQYF. In nucleotides, the CDR3 is TGTGCCAGCAGCTTATTGAAAGGCACAGGGCTAGCCAAAAACATTCAGTACTTC.

This clonotype showed up many times. The chain employs TRBV9 and TRBJ2-1; D is unclear. This CDR3 has 12 amino acids. Germline CDR1 SGDLS, CDR2 YYNGEE. V was cut by 3 bases and J by 7 bases, with 8 bases left in between. The CDR3 loop is CASSAVVNEQFF. CDR3 in DNA: TGTGCCAGCAGCGCCGTCGTGAATGAGCAGTTCTTC.

In this sample, this clonotype is medium-sized. This chain connects TRBV29-1 to TRBJ1-1; 9 positions match TRBD1. Germline CDR1 SQVTM, CDR2 ANQGSEA. This CDR3 has 14 amino acids. J was trimmed by 3 bases and V by 7 bases; bases with no gene match: 9. The CDR3 loop reads CSGLQGARDTEAFF. The CDR3, as DNA: TGCAGCGGTCTACAGGGGGCGCGAGACACTGAAGCTTTCTTT.

The chain employs TRBV10-3 and TRBJ2-5; the D gene is possibly TRBD2 (7 bases). V was cut by 0 bases and J by 4 bases, with 12 bases left in between. The germline V gene has CDR1 ENHRY and CDR2 SYGVKD. CDR3 size: 15 residues. DNA for the CDR3: TGTGCCATCAGTGAGTCCGGGGGGACAAGAGAGACCCAGTACTTC. It specifies CAISESGGTRETQYF.

CDR3 nucleotide sequence: TGTGCCAGCAGTTACATGGGAGGGGCAGGGAGGACCCAGTACTTC. Its translation: CASSYMGGAGRTQYF. The chain recombines TRBV6-5 with TRBJ2-5; 7 bases are shared with TRBD2. The CDR3 loop spans 15 amino acids. Trimming cost V 2 bases and J 7 bases; bases outside gene matches: 10. CDR1 and CDR2 from the germline V gene are MNHEY and SVGAGI.

In this sample, this clonotype turned up a few times. The gene calls are TRBV7-8 and TRBJ1-4; 7 nucleotides agree with TRBD1. Germline trimming cut 5 bases from V and 7 bases from J; bases unmatched to any gene: 10. Germline assignment: CDR1 SGHVS and CDR2 FQNEAQ. The CDR3 is 15 amino acids. CDR3 residues: CASSGDRVGVEKLFF. CDR3 DNA: TGTGCCAGCAGCGGCGACAGGGTTGGTGTTGAAAAACTGTTTTTT. Based on the CDR3 plus reference TRBV7-8 and TRBJ1-4, the full variable domain is GAGVSQSPRYKVAKRGQDVALRCDPISGHVSLFWYQQALGQGPEFLTYFQNEAQLDKSGLPSDRFFAERPEGSVSTLKIQRTQQEDSAVYLCASSGDRVGVEKLFFGSGTQLSVL.

This clonotype was seen ten or more times. This chain connects TRBV6-1 to TRBJ1-2; D is possibly TRBD1 (6 bases). The CDR3 contains 15 residues. The V gene's germline CDR1 is MNHNS and CDR2 SASEGT. V lost 1 base, J lost 10 bases, and 19 bases lay in between. CDR3 DNA: TGTGCCAGCAGTGAAGAGTCCGGGGGGCGCGACAACTACACCTTC. Its translation is CASSEESGGRDNYTF.

V gene TRBV4-3 combines with J gene TRBJ2-7, with TRBD1 matching 7 bases. In germline, CDR1 is LGHNA, CDR2 YSLEER. V dropped 0 bases and J dropped 4; count of bases not matched to a gene: 6. The CDR3 is 15 residues long. The CDR3 DNA reads as TGCGCCAGCAGCCAAGACAGGGACAGACTTTACGAGCAGTACTTC. It specifies CASSQDRDRLYEQYF.

This clonotype appeared a few times. This sequence joins TRBV7-2 and TRBJ2-3; possible D gene TRBD2, 6 bases. Trimming left V 1 base short and J 1 base short, with 6 bases between. CDR3 length equals 14 residues. Germline CDR1 is SGHTA and CDR2 is FQGNSA. The CDR3 nucleotides are TGTGCCAGCAGCTTAGGGAGGGGCACAGATACGCAGTATTTT. The encoded protein is CASSLGRGTDTQYF.

The chain recombines TRBV7-9 with TRBJ2-2; 7 nucleotides line up with TRBD1. The CDR3 sequence is 14 residues long. The trim removed 4 bases at V and 7 bases at J, leaving 6 bases unmatched. The germline V gene encodes CDR1 SEHNR and CDR2 FQNEAQ (reference sequence). The DNA for the CDR3 is TGTGCCAGCAGCTGGGACAGCCGGGGCGGGGAGCTGTTTTTT. Encoded protein: CASSWDSRGGELFF.

This clonotype was seen ten or more times. The genes are TRBV7-9 and TRBJ1-5; possible D gene TRBD1, 5 bases. V lost 3 bases and J lost 7, with 16 bases in between. The CDR3 consists of 15 residues. The germline V gene has CDR1 SEHNR and CDR2 FQNEAQ (reference sequence). The CDR3 loop reads CASSLAGLREQPQHF. The DNA of the CDR3 is TGTGCCAGCAGCTTGGCAGGGCTACGGGAGCAGCCCCAGCATTTT.

V is TRBV20-1 and J is TRBJ1-4; tentative D call: TRBD1 (5 bases). V lost 2 bases, J lost 2 bases, and 9 bases lay in between. CDR1 DFQATT and CDR2 SNEGSKA come from the germline V gene (reference sequence). CDR3 length: 14 amino acids. In nucleotides, the CDR3 is TGCAGTGCTAGACGGGGGTCTACTAATGAAAAACTGTTTTTT. It is translated as CSARRGSTNEKLFF.